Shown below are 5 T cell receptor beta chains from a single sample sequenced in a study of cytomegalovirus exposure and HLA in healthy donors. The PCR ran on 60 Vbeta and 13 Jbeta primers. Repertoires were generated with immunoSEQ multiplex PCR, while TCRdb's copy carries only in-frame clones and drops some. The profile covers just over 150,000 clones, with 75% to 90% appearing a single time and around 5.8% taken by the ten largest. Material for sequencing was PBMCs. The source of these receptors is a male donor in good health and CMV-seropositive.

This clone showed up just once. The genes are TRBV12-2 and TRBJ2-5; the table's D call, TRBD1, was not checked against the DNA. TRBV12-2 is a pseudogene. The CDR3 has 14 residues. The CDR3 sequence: CASRLEGGQVRKYF. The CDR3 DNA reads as TGTGCAAGTCGCTTAGAGGGAGGACAGGTACGAAAGTACTTC.

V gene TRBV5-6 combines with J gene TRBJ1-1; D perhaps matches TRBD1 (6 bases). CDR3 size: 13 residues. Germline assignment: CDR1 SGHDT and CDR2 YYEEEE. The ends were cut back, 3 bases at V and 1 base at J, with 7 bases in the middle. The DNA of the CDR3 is TGTGCCAGCAGCTGGGGACAGAACACTGAAGCTTTCTTT. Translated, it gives CASSWGQNTEAFF.

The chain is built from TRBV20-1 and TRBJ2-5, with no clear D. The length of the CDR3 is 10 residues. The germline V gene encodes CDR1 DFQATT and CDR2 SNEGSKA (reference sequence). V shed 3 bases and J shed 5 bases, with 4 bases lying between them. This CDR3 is CSARRETQYF. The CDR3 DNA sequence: TGCAGTGCTAGGAGGGAGACCCAGTACTTC.

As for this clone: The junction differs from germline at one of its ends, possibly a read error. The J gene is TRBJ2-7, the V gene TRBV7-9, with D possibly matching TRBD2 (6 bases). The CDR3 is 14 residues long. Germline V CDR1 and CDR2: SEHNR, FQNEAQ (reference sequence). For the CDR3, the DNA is TGTTCCAGCAGCAGCTCCGGGAGTCCCTACGAGCAGTACTTC. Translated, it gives CSSSSSGSPYEQYF.

The CDR3 DNA reads TGTGCCAGCATCAGCTCGGGACAGGGGTCGGAGACCCAGTACTTC. Its translation is CASISSGQGSETQYF. The chain recombines TRBV28 with TRBJ2-5, with TRBD1 identical over 10 bases. Trimming removed 7 bases from V and 5 bases from J; junction bases left unmatched: 10. Germline V gives CDR1 MDHEN, CDR2 SYDVKM. The CDR3 runs to 15 residues.